The 4 T cell receptor beta chains below were found in one sample sequenced in a study of OX40 agonist ivuxolimab in advanced cancers. Assay: immunoSEQ multiplex PCR; the TCRdb copy retains only in-frame clones and omits some. Of about 53,000 clones in the sample, just under 80% were seen once. Specimen: CD4+ or CD8+ T cells sorted from blood, collected in a trial of the OX40 agonist ivuxolimab. These receptors came from an adult with an advanced solid tumor such as melanoma, head and neck, liver or kidney cancer.

The chain links TRBV5-1 to TRBJ2-3; D might be TRBD1 (6 bases). The CDR3 contains 14 residues. Germline CDR1 reads SGHRS; CDR2 reads YFSETQ. V was clipped by 3 bases and J by 5 bases, with 13 bases between them. The CDR3 is CASSYGRGEDTQYF. The CDR3 region has the DNA TGCGCCAGCAGCTATGGCAGGGGAGAAGATACGCAGTATTTT.

The chain employs TRBV18 and TRBJ2-5; D may be TRBD1 (8 bases). The germline V and J ends were trimmed by 1 base and 3 bases, with 12 bases remaining between them. Germline values: CDR1 KGHSH, CDR2 LQKENI. The CDR3 spans 15 residues. CDR3 bases: TGTGCCAGCTCACCACTACAGGGGGGGGAAGAGACCCAGTACTTC. It specifies CASSPLQGGEETQYF.

V is TRBV6-1 and J is TRBJ2-2; D is ambiguous. V lost 8 bases and J lost 0, with 13 bases in between. Germline assignment: CDR1 MNHNS and CDR2 SASEGT. The length of the CDR3 is 15 residues. For the CDR3, the DNA is TGTGCCAGCTCCAGAGAAACGGCGAACACCGGGGAGCTGTTTTTT. This gives the protein CASSRETANTGELFF.

In its sample, this clone was seen once. V gene TRBV6-1 combines with J gene TRBJ2-1; D is ambiguous. CDR3 size: 15 residues. Trimming stripped 6 bases from V and 5 bases from J, with 17 bases between. CDR1 and CDR2 (germline): MNHNS, SASEGT. The CDR3 protein is CASRRLPLYHNEQFF. CDR3 in DNA: TGTGCCAGCAGGAGATTACCACTCTACCACAATGAGCAGTTCTTC.